The entry below gives a single T cell receptor beta chain sequence along with its context. Germline lookup yields CDR1 LNHDA and CDR2 SQIVND (reference sequence). The V segment lost 6 bases and the J segment 4 bases; nucleotides outside the gene matches: 9. The CDR3 contains 15 residues. This sample is drawn from a study of response to subunit inactivated influenza vaccine. Each CDR3 protein gets one entry after TCRdb re-called the RT-PCR reads with MiXCR. The table includes 600,000 to 850,000 distinct CDR3 sequences, 11% to 15% detected once. The receptor was isolated from a man aged 45 to 65 who received an inactivated influenza vaccine. The specimen comprised PBMCs from blood, sampled 14 to 15 days before vaccination. This chain connects TRBV19 to TRBJ1-5; TRBD1 aligns across 7 bases. CDR3 nucleotides: TGTGCCAGTAGCCGGGACCCAGGGGGGAATCAGCCCCAGCATTTT. Amino acid sequence: CASSRDPGGNQPQHF.